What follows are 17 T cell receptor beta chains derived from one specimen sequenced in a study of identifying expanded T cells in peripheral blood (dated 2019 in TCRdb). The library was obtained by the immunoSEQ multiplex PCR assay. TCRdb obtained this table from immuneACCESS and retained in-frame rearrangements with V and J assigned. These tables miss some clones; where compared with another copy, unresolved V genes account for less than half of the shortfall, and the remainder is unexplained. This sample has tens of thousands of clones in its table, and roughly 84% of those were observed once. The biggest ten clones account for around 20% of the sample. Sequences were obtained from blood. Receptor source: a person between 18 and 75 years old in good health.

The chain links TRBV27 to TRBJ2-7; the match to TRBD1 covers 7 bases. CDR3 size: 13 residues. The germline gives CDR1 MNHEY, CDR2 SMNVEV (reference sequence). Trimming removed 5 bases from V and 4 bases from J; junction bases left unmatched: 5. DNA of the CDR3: TGTGCCAGCAGTGAGGTGACAGGGTACGAGCAGTACTTC. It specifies CASSEVTGYEQYF.

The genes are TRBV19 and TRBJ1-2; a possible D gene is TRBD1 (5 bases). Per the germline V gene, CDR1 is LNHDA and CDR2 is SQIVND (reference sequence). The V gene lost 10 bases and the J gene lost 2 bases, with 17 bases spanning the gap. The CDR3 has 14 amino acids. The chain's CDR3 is CATLGPGPNYGYTF. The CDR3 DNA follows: TGTGCCACTCTGGGTCCGGGGCCCAACTATGGCTACACCTTC. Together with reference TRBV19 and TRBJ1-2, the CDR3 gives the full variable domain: DGGITQSPKYLFRKEGQNVTLSCEQNLNHDAMYWYRQDPGQGLRLIYYSQIVNDFQKGDIAEGYSVSREKKESFPLTVTSAQKNPTAFYLCATLGPGPNYGYTFGSGTRLTVV.

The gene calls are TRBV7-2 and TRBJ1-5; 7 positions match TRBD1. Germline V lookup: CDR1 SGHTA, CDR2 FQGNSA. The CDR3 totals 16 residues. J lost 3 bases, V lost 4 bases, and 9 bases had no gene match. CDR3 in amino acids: CASSYQTGSNNQPQHF. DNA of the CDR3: TGTGCCAGCAGCTACCAGACAGGGAGTAACAATCAGCCCCAGCATTTT.

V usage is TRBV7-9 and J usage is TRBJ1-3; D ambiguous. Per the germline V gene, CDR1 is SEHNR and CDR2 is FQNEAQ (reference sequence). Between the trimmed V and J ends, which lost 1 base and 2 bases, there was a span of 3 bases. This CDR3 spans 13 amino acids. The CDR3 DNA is TGTGCCAGCAGCTTAGTAGCTGGAAACACCATATATTTT. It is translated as CASSLVAGNTIYF.

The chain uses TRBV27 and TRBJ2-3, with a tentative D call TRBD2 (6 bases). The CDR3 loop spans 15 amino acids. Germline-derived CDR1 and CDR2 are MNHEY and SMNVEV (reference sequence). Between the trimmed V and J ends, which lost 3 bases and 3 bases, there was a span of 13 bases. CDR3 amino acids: CASSFFIAETDTQYF. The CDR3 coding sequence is TGTGCCAGCAGTTTCTTTATAGCGGAGACAGATACGCAGTATTTT.

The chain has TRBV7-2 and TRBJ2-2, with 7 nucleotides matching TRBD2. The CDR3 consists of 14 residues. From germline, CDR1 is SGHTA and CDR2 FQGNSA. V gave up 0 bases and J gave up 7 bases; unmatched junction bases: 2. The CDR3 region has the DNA TGTGCCAGCAGCTTAGCGGGAGGGAGCGGGGAGCTGTTTTTT. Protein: CASSLAGGSGELFF.

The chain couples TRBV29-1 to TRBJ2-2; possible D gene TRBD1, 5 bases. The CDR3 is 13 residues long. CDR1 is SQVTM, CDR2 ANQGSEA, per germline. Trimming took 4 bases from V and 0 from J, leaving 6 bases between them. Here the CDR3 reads CSVARANTGELFF. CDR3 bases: TGCAGCGTTGCCAGGGCGAACACCGGGGAGCTGTTTTTT.

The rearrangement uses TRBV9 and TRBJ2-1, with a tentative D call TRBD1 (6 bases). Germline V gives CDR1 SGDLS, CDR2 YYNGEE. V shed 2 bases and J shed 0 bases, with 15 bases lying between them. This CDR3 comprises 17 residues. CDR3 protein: CASSVKNTGSSYNEQFF. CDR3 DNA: TGTGCCAGCAGCGTGAAAAACACAGGGAGCTCCTACAATGAGCAGTTCTTC.

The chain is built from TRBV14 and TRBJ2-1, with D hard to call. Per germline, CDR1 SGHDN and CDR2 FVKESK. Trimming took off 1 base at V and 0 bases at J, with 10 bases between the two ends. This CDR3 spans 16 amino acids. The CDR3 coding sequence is TGTGCCAGCAGCCAAGCACTGGGCGGCTCCTACAATGAGCAGTTCTTC. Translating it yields CASSQALGGSYNEQFF.

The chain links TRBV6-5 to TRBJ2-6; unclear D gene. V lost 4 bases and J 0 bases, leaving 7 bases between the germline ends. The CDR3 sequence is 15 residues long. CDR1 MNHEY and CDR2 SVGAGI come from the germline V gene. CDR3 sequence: CASSLVSSGANVLTF. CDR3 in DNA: TGTGCCAGCAGTTTAGTTAGCTCTGGGGCCAACGTCCTGACTTTC.

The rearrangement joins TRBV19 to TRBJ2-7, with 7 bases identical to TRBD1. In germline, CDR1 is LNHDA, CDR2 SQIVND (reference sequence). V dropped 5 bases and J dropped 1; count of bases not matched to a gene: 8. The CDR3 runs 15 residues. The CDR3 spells CASSRPGDRSYEQYF. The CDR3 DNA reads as TGTGCCAGTAGTCGTCCAGGGGACAGATCCTACGAGCAGTACTTC.

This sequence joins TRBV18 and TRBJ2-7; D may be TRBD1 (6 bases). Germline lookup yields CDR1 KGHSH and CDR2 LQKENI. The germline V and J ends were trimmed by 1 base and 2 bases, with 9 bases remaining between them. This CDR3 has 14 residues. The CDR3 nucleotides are TGTGCCAGCTCACCACAAAACAGGGCCTACGAGCAGTACTTC. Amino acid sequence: CASSPQNRAYEQYF.

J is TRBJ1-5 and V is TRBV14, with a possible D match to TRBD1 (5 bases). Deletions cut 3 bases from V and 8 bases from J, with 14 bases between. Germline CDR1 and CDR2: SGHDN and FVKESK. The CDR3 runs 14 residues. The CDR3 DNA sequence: TGTGCCAGCAGCCACCGGGACGGCTGGAAGCCCCAGCATTTT. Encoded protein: CASSHRDGWKPQHF.

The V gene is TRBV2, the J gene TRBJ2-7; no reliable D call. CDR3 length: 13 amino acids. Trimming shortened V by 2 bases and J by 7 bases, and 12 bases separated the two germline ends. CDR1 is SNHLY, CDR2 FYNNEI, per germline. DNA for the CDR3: TGTGCCAGCAGTGAACGGCGGAGTGGGGAGCAGTACTTC. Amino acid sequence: CASSERRSGEQYF.

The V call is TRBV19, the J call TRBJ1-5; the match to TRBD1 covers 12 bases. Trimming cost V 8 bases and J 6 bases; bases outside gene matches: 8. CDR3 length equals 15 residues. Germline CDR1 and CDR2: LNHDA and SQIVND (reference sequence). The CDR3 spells CASGEGTGGFQPQHF. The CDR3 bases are TGTGCCAGTGGGGAGGGGACAGGGGGCTTTCAGCCCCAGCATTTT.

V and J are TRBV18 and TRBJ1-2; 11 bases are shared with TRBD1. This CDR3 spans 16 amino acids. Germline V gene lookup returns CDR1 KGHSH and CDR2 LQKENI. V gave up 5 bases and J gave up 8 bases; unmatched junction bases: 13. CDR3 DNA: TGTGCCAGCTCAACTCAATCCGGGACAGGGGGTGACGGCTACACCTTC. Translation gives CASSTQSGTGGDGYTF.

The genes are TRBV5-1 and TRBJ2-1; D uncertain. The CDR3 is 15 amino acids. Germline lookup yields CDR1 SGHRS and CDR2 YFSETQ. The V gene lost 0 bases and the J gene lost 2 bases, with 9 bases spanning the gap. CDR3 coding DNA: TGCGCCAGCAGCTTGGTTGGCCTACCCTACAATGAGCAGTTCTTC. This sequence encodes CASSLVGLPYNEQFF.